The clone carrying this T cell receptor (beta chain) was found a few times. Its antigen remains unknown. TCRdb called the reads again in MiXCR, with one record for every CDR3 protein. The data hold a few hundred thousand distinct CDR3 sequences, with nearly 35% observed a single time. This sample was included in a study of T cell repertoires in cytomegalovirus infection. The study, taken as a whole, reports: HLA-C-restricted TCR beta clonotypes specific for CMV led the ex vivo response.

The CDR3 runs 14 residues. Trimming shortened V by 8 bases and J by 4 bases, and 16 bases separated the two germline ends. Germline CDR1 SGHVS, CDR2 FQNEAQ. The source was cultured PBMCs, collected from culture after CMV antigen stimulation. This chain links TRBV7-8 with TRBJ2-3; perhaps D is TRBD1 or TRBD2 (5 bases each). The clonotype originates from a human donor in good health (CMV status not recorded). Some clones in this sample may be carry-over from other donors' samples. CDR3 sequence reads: CASGDREFADTQYF. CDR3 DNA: TGTGCCAGCGGGGACCGGGAATTCGCAGATACGCAGTATTTT.